The clone carrying this TCR beta chain was counted at least ten times. Its specificity is not known. The data belong to a study of human T cells and chemical hapten exposure. About the research overall: Patients were mainly female, each with alopecia areata, totalis or universalis. Minor volume differences among pooled libraries chiefly drove per-sample TCR yield variation.

Study-wide results and caveats: Unchanged with DPC sensitization were TCRs above 1 in 1000 frequency.

This CDR3 contains 16 residues. Germline V gene lookup returns CDR1 LNHDA and CDR2 SQIVND (reference sequence). The V gene lost 3 bases and the J gene lost 8 bases, with 20 bases spanning the gap. MiXCR, run by TCRdb on the RACE reads, gives a single entry per CDR3 protein. This sample yields 65,000 to 95,000 distinct CDR3 sequences, of which 6.5% to 8.5% are seen a single time; 1% to 1.5% belongs to the top ten. As to time point: patch test 2, 6 weeks after DPC sensitization. Sample treatment: therapeutic diphenylcyclopropenone sensitization with weekly scalp DPC. Blood, whole and unfractionated, served as the source for total RNA extraction.

The rearrangement uses TRBV19 and TRBJ2-1; D assignment may be TRBD1 or TRBD2 (6 bases each). The source was whole blood, collected in connection with sensitization to the hapten diphenylcyclopropenone (DPC). The source of this sequence is a woman in her 30s with alopecia areata. Some clones in this sample may be carry-over from other donors' samples. Written as DNA, the CDR3 is TGTGCCAGTAGTATCCCGGGGGCCCCGAGGGCGGATGAGCAGTTCTTC. The encoded protein is CASSIPGAPRADEQFF. The entire variable domain, with the rest obtained from reference TRBV19 and TRBJ2-1, is as follows: DGGITQSPKYLFRKEGQNVTLSCEQNLNHDAMYWYRQDPGQGLRLIYYSQIVNDFQKGDIAEGYSVSREKKESFPLTVTSAQKNPTAFYLCASSIPGAPRADEQFFGPGTRLTVL.